This TCR beta chain was documented in a study of blood T cell repertoires in COVID-19. For the study at large: T cells, B-cell-depleted T cells, or PBMCs provided the cDNA or gDNA that served as material.

In its sample, this clone was seen a few times. The germline V gene has CDR1 MDHEN and CDR2 SYDVKM. The V and J ends lost 6 bases and 4 bases, in that order; junction bases with no gene match: 7. CDR3 length: 15 residues. The data were produced by immunoSEQ multiplex PCR, yet TCRdb's version contains in-frame clones alone and is incomplete. Of 470,000 or so clones listed, 70% to 90% were seen once; the top ten hold 3% to 3.5%. This TCR was sampled from a human donor in a cohort sampled during active COVID-19. The specimen sequenced was peripheral blood. The chain is built from TRBV28 and TRBJ2-2, with 8 bases that match TRBD2. The CDR3 protein is CASRTGLESTGELFF. The CDR3 coding sequence is TGTGCCAGCAGGACGGGACTAGAGAGCACCGGGGAGCTGTTTTTT.